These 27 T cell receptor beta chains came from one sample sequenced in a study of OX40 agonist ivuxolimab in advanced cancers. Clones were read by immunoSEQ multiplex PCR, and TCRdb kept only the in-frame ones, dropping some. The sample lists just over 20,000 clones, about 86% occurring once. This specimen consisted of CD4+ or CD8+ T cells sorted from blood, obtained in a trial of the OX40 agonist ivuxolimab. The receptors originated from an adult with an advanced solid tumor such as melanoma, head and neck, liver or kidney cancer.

The CDR3 nucleotides read TGTGCCAGCAGTACTGGGAGAGGGACTGGGTCCTACGAGCAGTACTTC. This translates into CASSTGRGTGSYEQYF. V gene TRBV27 combines with J gene TRBJ2-7, with D possibly being TRBD2 (6 bases). Germline V lookup: CDR1 MNHEY, CDR2 SMNVEV (reference sequence). The CDR3 is 16 amino acids. Trimming removed 5 bases from V and 1 base from J, with 18 bases in between.

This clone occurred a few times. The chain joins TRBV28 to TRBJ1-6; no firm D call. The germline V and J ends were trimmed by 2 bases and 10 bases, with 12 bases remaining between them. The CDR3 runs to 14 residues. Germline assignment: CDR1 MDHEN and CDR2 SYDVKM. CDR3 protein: CASSLPNTGSPLHF. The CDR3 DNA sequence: TGTGCCAGCAGTTTACCAAATACGGGGTCACCCCTCCACTTT.

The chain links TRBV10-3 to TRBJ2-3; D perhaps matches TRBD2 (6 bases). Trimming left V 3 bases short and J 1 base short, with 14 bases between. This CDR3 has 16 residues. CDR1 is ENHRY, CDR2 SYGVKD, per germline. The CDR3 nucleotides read TGTGCCATCAGTGACTCAGGGACGGGGGGCACAGATACGCAGTATTTT. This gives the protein CAISDSGTGGTDTQYF.

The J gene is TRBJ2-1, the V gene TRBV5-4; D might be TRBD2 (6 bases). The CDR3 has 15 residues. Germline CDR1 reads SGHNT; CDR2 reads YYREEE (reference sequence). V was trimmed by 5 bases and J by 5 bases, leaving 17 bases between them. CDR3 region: CASRFEGRTHNEQFF. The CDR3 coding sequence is TGTGCCAGCAGGTTCGAGGGGAGGACACACAATGAGCAGTTCTTC.

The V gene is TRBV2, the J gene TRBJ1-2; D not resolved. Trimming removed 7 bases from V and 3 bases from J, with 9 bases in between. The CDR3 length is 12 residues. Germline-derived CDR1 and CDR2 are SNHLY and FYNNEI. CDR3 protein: CASNREDYGYTF. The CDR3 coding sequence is TGTGCCAGCAATAGGGAGGACTATGGCTACACCTTC.

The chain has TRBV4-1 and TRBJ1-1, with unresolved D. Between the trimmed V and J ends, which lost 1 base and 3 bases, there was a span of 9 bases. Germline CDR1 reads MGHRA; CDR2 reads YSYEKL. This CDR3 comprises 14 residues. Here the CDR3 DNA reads TGCGCCAGCAGCCAAGGGGCTAGGGACACTGAAGCTTTCTTT. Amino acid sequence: CASSQGARDTEAFF.

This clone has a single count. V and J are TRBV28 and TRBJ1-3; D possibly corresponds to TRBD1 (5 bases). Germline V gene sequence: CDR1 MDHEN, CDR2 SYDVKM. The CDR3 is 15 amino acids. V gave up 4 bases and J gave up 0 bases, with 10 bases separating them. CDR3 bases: TGTGCCAGCAGTTCAAAGGGGCGCTCTGGAAACACCATATATTTT. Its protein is CASSSKGRSGNTIYF. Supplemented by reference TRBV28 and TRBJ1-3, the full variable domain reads DVKVTQSSRYLVKRTGEKVFLECVQDMDHENMFWYRQDPGLGLRLIYFSYDVKMKEKGDIPEGYSVSREKKERFSLILESASTNQTSMYLCASSSKGRSGNTIYFGEGSWLTVV.

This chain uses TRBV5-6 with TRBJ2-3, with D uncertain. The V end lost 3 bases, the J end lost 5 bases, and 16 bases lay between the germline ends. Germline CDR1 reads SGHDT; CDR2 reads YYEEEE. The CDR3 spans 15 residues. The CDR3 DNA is TGTGCCAGCAGCTGGAGCTTAGGCCTTCTAGATACGCAGTATTTT. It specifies CASSWSLGLLDTQYF.

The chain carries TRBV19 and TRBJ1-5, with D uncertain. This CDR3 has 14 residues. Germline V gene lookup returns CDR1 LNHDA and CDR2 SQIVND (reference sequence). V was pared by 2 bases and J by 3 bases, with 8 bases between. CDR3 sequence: CASSIRDFNQPQHF. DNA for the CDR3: TGTGCCAGTAGTATAAGGGATTTCAATCAGCCCCAGCATTTT.

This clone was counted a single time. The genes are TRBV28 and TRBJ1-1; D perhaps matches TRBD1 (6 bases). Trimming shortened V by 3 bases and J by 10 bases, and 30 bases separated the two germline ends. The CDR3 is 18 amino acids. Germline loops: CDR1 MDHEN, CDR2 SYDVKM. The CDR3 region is CASSFSGTYISSRPGAFF. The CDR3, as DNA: TGTGCCAGCAGTTTTTCTGGGACATACATCTCTTCCCGGCCTGGAGCTTTCTTT.

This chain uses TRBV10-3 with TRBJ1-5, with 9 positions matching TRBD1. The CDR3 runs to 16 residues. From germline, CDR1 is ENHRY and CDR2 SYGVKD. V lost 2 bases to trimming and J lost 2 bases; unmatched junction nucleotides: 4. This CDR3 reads CAISEQTGGRNQPQHF. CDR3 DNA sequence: TGTGCCATCAGTGAGCAGACAGGGGGTCGCAATCAGCCCCAGCATTTT.

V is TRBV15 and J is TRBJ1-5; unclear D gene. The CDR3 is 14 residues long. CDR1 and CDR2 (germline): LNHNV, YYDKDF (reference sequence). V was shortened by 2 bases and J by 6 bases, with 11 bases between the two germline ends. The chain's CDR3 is CATSRTTAPQPQHF. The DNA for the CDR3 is TGTGCCACCAGCAGAACGACCGCGCCTCAGCCCCAGCATTTT.

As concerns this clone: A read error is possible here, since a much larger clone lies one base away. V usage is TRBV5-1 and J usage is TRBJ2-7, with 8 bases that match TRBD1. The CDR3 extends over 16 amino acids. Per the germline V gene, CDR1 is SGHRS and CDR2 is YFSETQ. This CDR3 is CARSLYSETGDYEQYF. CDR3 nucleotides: TGCGCCCGCAGCTTGTATTCGGAGACAGGGGACTACGAGCAGTACTTC.

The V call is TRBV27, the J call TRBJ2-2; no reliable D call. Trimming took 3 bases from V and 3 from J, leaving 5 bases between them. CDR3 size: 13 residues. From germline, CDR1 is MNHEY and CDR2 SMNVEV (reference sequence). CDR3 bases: TGTGCCAGCAGTTTTAGGGACACCGGGGAGCTGTTTTTT. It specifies CASSFRDTGELFF.

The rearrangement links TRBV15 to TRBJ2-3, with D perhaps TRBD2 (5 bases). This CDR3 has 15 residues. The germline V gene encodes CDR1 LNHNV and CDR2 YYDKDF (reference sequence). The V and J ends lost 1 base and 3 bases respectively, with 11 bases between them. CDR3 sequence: CATSRGGSRTDTQYF. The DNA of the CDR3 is TGTGCCACCAGCAGAGGTGGGAGCAGGACAGATACGCAGTATTTT. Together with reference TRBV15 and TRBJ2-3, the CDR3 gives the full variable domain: DAMVIQNPRYQVTQFGKPVTLSCSQTLNHNVMYWYQQKSSQAPKLLFHYYDKDFNNEADTPDNFQSRRPNTSFCFLDIRSPGLGDTAMYLCATSRGGSRTDTQYFGPGTRLTVL.

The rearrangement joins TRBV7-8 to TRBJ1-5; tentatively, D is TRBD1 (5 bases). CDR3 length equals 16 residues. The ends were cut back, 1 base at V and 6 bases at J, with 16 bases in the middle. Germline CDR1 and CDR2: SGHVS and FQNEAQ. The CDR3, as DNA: TGTGCCAGCAGCTTAGGTTCGGCAGGGTTGGGTCAGCCCCAGCATTTT. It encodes CASSLGSAGLGQPQHF.

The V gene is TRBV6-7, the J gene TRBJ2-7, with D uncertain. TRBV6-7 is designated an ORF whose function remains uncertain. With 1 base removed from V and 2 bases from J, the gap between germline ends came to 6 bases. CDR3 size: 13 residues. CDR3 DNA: TGTGCCAGCAGTTACTTTCTACCCTACGAGCAGTACTTC. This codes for CASSYFLPYEQYF.

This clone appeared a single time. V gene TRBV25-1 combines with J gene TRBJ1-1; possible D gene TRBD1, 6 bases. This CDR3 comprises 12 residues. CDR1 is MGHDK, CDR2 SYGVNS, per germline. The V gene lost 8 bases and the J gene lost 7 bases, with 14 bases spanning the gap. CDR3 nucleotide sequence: TGTGCCAGCGGGGGGGGCGGAAATGAAGCTTTCTTT. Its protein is CASGGGGNEAFF.

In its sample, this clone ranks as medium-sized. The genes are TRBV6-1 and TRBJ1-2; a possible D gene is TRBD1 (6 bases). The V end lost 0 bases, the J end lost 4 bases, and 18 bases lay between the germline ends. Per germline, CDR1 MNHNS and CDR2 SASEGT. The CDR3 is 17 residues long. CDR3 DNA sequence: TGTGCCAGCAGTGAAGCCGTAGGGTGGGGGCTAATCTATGGCTACACCTTC. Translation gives CASSEAVGWGLIYGYTF.

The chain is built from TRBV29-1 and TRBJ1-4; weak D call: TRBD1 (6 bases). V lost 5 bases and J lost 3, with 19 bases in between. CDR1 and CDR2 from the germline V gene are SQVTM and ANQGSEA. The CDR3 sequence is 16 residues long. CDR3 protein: CSVLTGPSGANEKLFF. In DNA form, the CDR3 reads TGCAGCGTTCTGACAGGACCAAGTGGGGCTAATGAAAAACTGTTTTTT.

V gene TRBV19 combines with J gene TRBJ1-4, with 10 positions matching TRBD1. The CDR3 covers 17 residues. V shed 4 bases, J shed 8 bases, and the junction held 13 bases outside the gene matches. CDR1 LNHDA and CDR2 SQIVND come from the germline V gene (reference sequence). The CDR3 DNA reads TGTGCCAGTAGTACTCCCGGGACAGGGGAATCGAGGGAAAAACTGTTTTTT. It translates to CASSTPGTGESREKLFF.

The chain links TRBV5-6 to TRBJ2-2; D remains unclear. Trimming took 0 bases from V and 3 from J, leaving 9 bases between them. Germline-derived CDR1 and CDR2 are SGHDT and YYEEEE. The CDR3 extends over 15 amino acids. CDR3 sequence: CASSLAGSYTGELFF. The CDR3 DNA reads TGTGCCAGCAGCTTGGCCGGAAGCTACACCGGGGAGCTGTTTTTT.

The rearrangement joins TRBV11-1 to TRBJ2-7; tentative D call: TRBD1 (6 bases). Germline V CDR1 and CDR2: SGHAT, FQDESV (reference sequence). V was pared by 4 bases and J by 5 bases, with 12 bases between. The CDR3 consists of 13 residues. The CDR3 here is CASSWPEGDEQYF. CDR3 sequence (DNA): TGTGCCAGCAGCTGGCCCGAGGGGGACGAGCAGTACTTC.

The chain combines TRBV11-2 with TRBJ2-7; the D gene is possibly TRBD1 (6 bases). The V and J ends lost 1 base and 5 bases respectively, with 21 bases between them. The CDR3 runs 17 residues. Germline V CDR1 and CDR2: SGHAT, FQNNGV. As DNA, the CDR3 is TGTGCCAGCAGCTTAGTACCCTTGGGCCAGGGGCGAAACGAGCAGTACTTC. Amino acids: CASSLVPLGQGRNEQYF.

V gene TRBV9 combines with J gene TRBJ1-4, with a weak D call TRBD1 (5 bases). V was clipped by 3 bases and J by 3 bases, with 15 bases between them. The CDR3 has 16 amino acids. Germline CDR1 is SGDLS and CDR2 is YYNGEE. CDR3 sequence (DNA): TGTGCCAGCAGCGCCGGCCCACGGGGGGCTAATGAAAAACTGTTTTTT. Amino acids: CASSAGPRGANEKLFF.

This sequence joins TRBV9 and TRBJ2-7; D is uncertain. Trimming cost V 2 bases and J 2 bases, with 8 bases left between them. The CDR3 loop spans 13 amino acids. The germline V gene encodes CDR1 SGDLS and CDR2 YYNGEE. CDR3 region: CASSVGYPYEQYF. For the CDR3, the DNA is TGTGCCAGCAGCGTGGGCTACCCCTACGAGCAGTACTTC.

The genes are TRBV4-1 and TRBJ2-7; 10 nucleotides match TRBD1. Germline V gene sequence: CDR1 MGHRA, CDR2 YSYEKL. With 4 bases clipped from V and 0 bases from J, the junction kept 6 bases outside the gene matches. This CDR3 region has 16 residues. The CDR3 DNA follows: TGCGCCAGCAGCCTTGAGGGACAGGGGAGCTCCTACGAGCAGTACTTC. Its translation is CASSLEGQGSSYEQYF.